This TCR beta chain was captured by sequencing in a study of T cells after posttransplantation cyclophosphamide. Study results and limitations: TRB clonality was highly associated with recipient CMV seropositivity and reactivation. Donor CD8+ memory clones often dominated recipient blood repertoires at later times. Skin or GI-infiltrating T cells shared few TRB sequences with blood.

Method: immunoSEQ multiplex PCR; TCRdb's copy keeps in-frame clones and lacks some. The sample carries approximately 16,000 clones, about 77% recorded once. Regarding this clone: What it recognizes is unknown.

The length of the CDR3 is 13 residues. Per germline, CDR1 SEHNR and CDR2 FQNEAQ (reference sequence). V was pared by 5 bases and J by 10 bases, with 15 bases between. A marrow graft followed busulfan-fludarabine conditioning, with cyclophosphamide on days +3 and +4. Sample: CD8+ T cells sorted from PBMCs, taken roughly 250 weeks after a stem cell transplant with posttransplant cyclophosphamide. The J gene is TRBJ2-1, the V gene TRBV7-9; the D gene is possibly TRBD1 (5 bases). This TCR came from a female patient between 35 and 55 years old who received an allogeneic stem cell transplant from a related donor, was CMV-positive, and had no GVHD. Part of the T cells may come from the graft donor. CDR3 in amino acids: CASSPLLGVEQFF. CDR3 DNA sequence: TGTGCCAGCAGCCCCCTTCTAGGGGTGGAGCAGTTCTTC.